This T cell receptor (beta chain) appears in the sequencing data of a study of shared clonotypes between healthy human individuals. Points on this clone: Its specificity is unknown.

Trimming pared 2 bases from V and 0 bases from J, leaving 14 bases between. The CDR3 consists of 16 residues. Germline V lookup: CDR1 SGHDT, CDR2 YYEEEE. Study-level findings and limits: The authors sampled blood alone, and tissue repertoires likely differ. Memory subsets generally showed smaller estimated richness than naive subsets did.

Method: immunoSEQ multiplex PCR; TCRdb's copy keeps in-frame clones and lacks some. The sample holds 200,000 to 250,000 clones, over 50% seen once. The gene calls are TRBV5-6 and TRBJ1-1, with D uncertain. Sequencing was performed on memory CD4+ T cells sorted from blood. Regarding subset: CD45RA-negative fraction. This TCR came from a man younger than 40 in good health. The CDR3 protein is CASSFLGNQLNTEAFF. In DNA form, the CDR3 reads TGTGCCAGCAGCTTCTTAGGTAACCAATTGAACACTGAAGCTTTCTTT. Full variable domain (rest looked up from reference TRBV5-6 and TRBJ1-1): DAGVTQSPTHLIKTRGQQVTLRCSPKSGHDTVSWYQQALGQGPQFIFQYYEEEERQRGNFPDRFSGHQFPNYSSELNVNALLLGDSALYLCASSFLGNQLNTEAFFGQGTRLTVV.